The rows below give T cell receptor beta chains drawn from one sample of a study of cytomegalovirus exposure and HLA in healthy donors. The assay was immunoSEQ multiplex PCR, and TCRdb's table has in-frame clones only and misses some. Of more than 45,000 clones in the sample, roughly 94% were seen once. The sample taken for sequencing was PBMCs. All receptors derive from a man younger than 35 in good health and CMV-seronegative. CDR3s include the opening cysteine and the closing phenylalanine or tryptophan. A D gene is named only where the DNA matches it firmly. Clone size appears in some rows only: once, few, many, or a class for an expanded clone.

CDR3aa: CASSIISLTSGRPSYNEQFF
CDR3nt: TGTGCCAGTAGTATTATCTCATTGACTAGCGGGAGGCCCTCCTACAATGAGCAGTTCTTC
abundance: NA
d_gene: TRBD2
j_gene: TRBJ2-1
v_gene: TRBV19

CDR3aa: CATIGQGATEAFF
CDR3nt: TGTGCCACCATTGGGCAGGGGGCTACTGAAGCTTTCTTT
abundance: NA
d_gene: TRBD1
j_gene: TRBJ1-1
v_gene: TRBV6-1

CDR3aa: CASTAGTGFGEQYF
CDR3nt: TGCGCCAGCACCGCCGGGACAGGGTTCGGCGAGCAGTACTTC
abundance: NA
d_gene: TRBD1
j_gene: TRBJ2-7
v_gene: TRBV5-1

CDR3aa: CASKENYSGNTIYF
CDR3nt: TGTGCCAGCAAGGAAAACTACTCTGGAAACACCATATATTTT
abundance: NA
d_gene: NA
j_gene: TRBJ1-3
v_gene: TRBV7-6

CDR3aa: CACTGTGHPTDTQYF
CDR3nt: TGTGCCTGCACCGGGACAGGACATCCCACAGATACGCAGTATTTT
abundance: once
d_gene: TRBD1
j_gene: TRBJ2-3
v_gene: TRBV19

CDR3aa: CASSLSGLAGQYQETQYF
CDR3nt: TGCGCCAGCAGCTTGAGCGGGCTAGCGGGACAGTACCAAGAGACCCAGTACTTC
abundance: NA
d_gene: TRBD2
j_gene: TRBJ2-5
v_gene: TRBV5-1

CDR3aa: CASSQGLSYEQYF
CDR3nt: TGTGCCAGCAGCCAGGGACTATCTTACGAGCAGTACTTC
abundance: once
d_gene: TRBD2
j_gene: TRBJ2-7
v_gene: TRBV4-2

CDR3aa: CASSEVGGPRNTIYF
CDR3nt: TGTGCCAGCAGTGAAGTCGGGGGGCCCAGAAACACCATATATTTT
abundance: NA
d_gene: NA
j_gene: TRBJ1-3
v_gene: TRBV6-1

CDR3aa: CASSTSGRAAGELFF
CDR3nt: TGTGCCAGCAGCACTAGCGGGAGGGCCGCCGGGGAGCTGTTTTTT
abundance: NA
d_gene: TRBD2
j_gene: TRBJ2-2
v_gene: TRBV7-2

CDR3aa: CAGSGDSSYNEQFF
CDR3nt: TGTGCCGGGAGCGGGGACAGCTCCTACAATGAGCAGTTCTTC
abundance: NA
d_gene: NA
j_gene: TRBJ2-1
v_gene: TRBV30

CDR3aa: CASSQDMGQGPYEQYF
CDR3nt: TGCGCCAGCAGCCAAGATATGGGACAGGGCCCCTACGAGCAGTACTTC
abundance: NA
d_gene: TRBD1
j_gene: TRBJ2-7
v_gene: TRBV4-3

CDR3aa: CSALLTGTVIYGYTF
CDR3nt: TGCAGCGCCCTCTTAACCGGGACAGTGATCTATGGCTACACCTTC
abundance: NA
d_gene: TRBD1
j_gene: TRBJ1-2
v_gene: TRBV29-1

CDR3aa: CASSPGTGGILQYF
CDR3nt: TGTGCCAGCAGCCCGGGGACAGGGGGTATATTGCAGTACTTC
abundance: NA
d_gene: TRBD1
j_gene: TRBJ2-7
v_gene: TRBV5-6

CDR3aa: CAVGADGSNTGELFF
CDR3nt: TGTGCCGTTGGGGCGGACGGTTCTAACACCGGGGAGCTGTTTTTT
abundance: NA
d_gene: NA
j_gene: TRBJ2-2
v_gene: TRBV10-3

CDR3aa: CASSEGLAGWGQETQYF
CDR3nt: TGTGCCAGCAGTGAAGGGCTAGCGGGATGGGGGCAAGAGACCCAGTACTTC
abundance: NA
d_gene: TRBD2
j_gene: TRBJ2-5
v_gene: TRBV2

CDR3aa: CASSLSNQPQHF
CDR3nt: TGTGCCAGCAGCCTCAGCAATCAGCCCCAGCATTTT
abundance: NA
d_gene: NA
j_gene: TRBJ1-5
v_gene: TRBV7-9

CDR3aa: CASRTGTGDGYTF
CDR3nt: TGTGCCAGCAGAACCGGGACAGGGGATGGCTACACCTTC
abundance: NA
d_gene: TRBD1
j_gene: TRBJ1-2
v_gene: TRBV2

CDR3aa: CASSDIGQGGQPQHF
CDR3nt: TGTGCCAGCAGTGATATCGGACAGGGAGGACAGCCCCAGCATTTT
abundance: few
d_gene: TRBD1
j_gene: TRBJ1-5
v_gene: TRBV6-1

CDR3aa: CASSIAKGVLSYEQYF
CDR3nt: TGTGCCAGTAGTATAGCGAAGGGGGTCCTCTCCTACGAGCAGTACTTC
abundance: NA
d_gene: NA
j_gene: TRBJ2-7
v_gene: TRBV19

CDR3aa: CASSQDQYGSYTGELFF
CDR3nt: TGCGCCAGCAGCCAAGATCAATACGGGAGCTACACCGGGGAGCTGTTTTTT
abundance: NA
d_gene: NA
j_gene: TRBJ2-2
v_gene: TRBV4-3

CDR3aa: CAWSYVAGPRISAYEQYF
CDR3nt: TGTGCCTGGAGCTATGTAGCGGGACCTAGGATTAGCGCCTACGAGCAGTACTTC
abundance: NA
d_gene: TRBD2
j_gene: TRBJ2-7
v_gene: TRBV30

CDR3aa: CASPHRLEETQYF
CDR3nt: TGCGCCAGTCCTCACCGACTAGAAGAGACCCAGTACTTC
abundance: NA
d_gene: NA
j_gene: TRBJ2-5
v_gene: TRBV5-1

CDR3aa: CASSLEAGNEQFF
CDR3nt: TGTGCCAGCAGCTTGGAGGCCGGGAATGAGCAGTTCTTC
abundance: NA
d_gene: NA
j_gene: TRBJ2-1
v_gene: TRBV7-6

CDR3aa: CASSLAGQGGYEQYF
CDR3nt: TGTGCCAGCAGCTTAGCGGGACAGGGGGGTTACGAGCAGTACTTC
abundance: NA
d_gene: TRBD1
j_gene: TRBJ2-7
v_gene: TRBV11-2

CDR3aa: CASSERLAGGPKGTGELFF
CDR3nt: TGTGCCAGCAGCGAGCGACTAGCGGGAGGGCCTAAGGGCACCGGGGAGCTGTTTTTT
abundance: NA
d_gene: TRBD2
j_gene: TRBJ2-2
v_gene: TRBV9

CDR3aa: CSAGHYEQYF
CDR3nt: TGCAGTGCTGGCCACTACGAGCAGTACTTC
abundance: few
d_gene: NA
j_gene: TRBJ2-7
v_gene: TRBV20-1

CDR3aa: CASRRSGELFF
CDR3nt: TGTGCCAGCAGGAGGTCCGGGGAGCTGTTTTTT
abundance: NA
d_gene: NA
j_gene: TRBJ2-2
v_gene: TRBV2

CDR3aa: CASRTEGNTGELFF
CDR3nt: TGCGCCAGCAGAACGGAGGGGAACACCGGGGAGCTGTTTTTT
abundance: once
d_gene: NA
j_gene: TRBJ2-2
v_gene: TRBV5-1

CDR3aa: CASSATGWLQPQHF
CDR3nt: TGCGCCAGCAGTGCCACAGGGTGGCTTCAGCCCCAGCATTTT
abundance: NA
d_gene: NA
j_gene: TRBJ1-5
v_gene: TRBV10-1

CDR3aa: CASSLQITQGNQPQHF
CDR3nt: TGTGCCAGCAGCCTACAAATAACACAGGGGAATCAGCCCCAGCATTTT
abundance: few
d_gene: TRBD1
j_gene: TRBJ1-5
v_gene: TRBV7-2

CDR3aa: CASSLDLAGEGADTQYF
CDR3nt: TGTGCCAGCAGCTTAGATCTAGCGGGAGAGGGGGCAGATACGCAGTATTTT
abundance: NA
d_gene: TRBD2
j_gene: TRBJ2-3
v_gene: TRBV7-2

CDR3aa: CASSLSGVLANSYNEQFF
CDR3nt: TGTGCCAGCAGTTTATCAGGGGTACTAGCAAACTCCTACAATGAGCAGTTCTTC
abundance: NA
d_gene: NA
j_gene: TRBJ2-1
v_gene: TRBV27

CDR3aa: CASSFTGDEQYF
CDR3nt: TGCGCCAGCAGCTTCACAGGGGACGAGCAGTACTTC
abundance: NA
d_gene: TRBD1
j_gene: TRBJ2-7
v_gene: TRBV5-1

CDR3aa: CASSPGQGVTDTQYF
CDR3nt: TGCGCCAGCAGCCCGGGACAGGGGGTCACAGATACGCAGTATTTT
abundance: NA
d_gene: TRBD1
j_gene: TRBJ2-3
v_gene: TRBV5-1

CDR3aa: CATSRLSTSGRNTDTQYF
CDR3nt: TGTGCCACCAGCAGACTTTCGACTAGCGGGAGAAACACAGATACGCAGTATTTT
abundance: NA
d_gene: TRBD2
j_gene: TRBJ2-3
v_gene: TRBV15

CDR3aa: CASTDRTGELFF
CDR3nt: TGTGCCAGCACCGATAGAACCGGGGAGCTGTTTTTT
abundance: NA
d_gene: NA
j_gene: TRBJ2-2
v_gene: TRBV6-6

CDR3aa: CASSSLQGRSQETQYF
CDR3nt: TGTGCCAGCAGTTCTCTACAGGGGAGATCACAAGAGACCCAGTACTTC
abundance: NA
d_gene: TRBD1
j_gene: TRBJ2-5
v_gene: TRBV28

CDR3aa: CASSIEQAHQYF
CDR3nt: TGTGCCAGTAGTATTGAACAGGCTCATCAGTACTTC
abundance: NA
d_gene: NA
j_gene: TRBJ2-4
v_gene: TRBV19

CDR3aa: CASTFRFAGGLRAFF
CDR3nt: TGTGCCAGCACTTTTCGTTTTGCCGGAGGCTTGAGAGCTTTCTTT
abundance: NA
d_gene: NA
j_gene: TRBJ1-1
v_gene: TRBV28

CDR3aa: CASSGLGYEQYF
CDR3nt: TGTGCCAGCAGTGGACTAGGCTACGAGCAGTACTTC
abundance: once
d_gene: NA
j_gene: TRBJ2-7
v_gene: TRBV6-1

CDR3aa: CASSSGLAGGYEQYF
CDR3nt: TGTGCCAGCAGCTCAGGACTAGCGGGAGGATACGAGCAGTACTTC
abundance: NA
d_gene: TRBD2
j_gene: TRBJ2-7
v_gene: TRBV7-6

CDR3aa: CASSQFPLGFTLRTGSYEQYF
CDR3nt: TGTGCCAGCAGCCAATTCCCCCTCGGGTTTACGTTAAGAACAGGCTCCTACGAGCAGTACTTC
abundance: NA
d_gene: NA
j_gene: TRBJ2-7
v_gene: TRBV7-6

CDR3aa: CASSLLKGEGDGYTF
CDR3nt: TGTGCCAGCAGCTTATTGAAGGGGGAAGGGGATGGCTACACCTTC
abundance: NA
d_gene: NA
j_gene: TRBJ1-2
v_gene: TRBV7-8

CDR3aa: CASSLAKREANTGELFF
CDR3nt: TGTGCCAGCAGCTTAGCTAAGCGGGAAGCGAACACCGGGGAGCTGTTTTTT
abundance: NA
d_gene: TRBD2
j_gene: TRBJ2-2
v_gene: TRBV7-9

CDR3aa: CASSSRVNTEAFF
CDR3nt: TGTGCCAGCAGCTCCCGAGTAAACACTGAAGCTTTCTTT
abundance: NA
d_gene: NA
j_gene: TRBJ1-1
v_gene: TRBV7-2

CDR3aa: CASSRIRDILSYEQYF
CDR3nt: TGTGCCAGCAGCCGAATACGGGACATCCTGTCCTACGAGCAGTACTTC
abundance: NA
d_gene: NA
j_gene: TRBJ2-7
v_gene: TRBV11-2

CDR3aa: CASSLGSKTQYF
CDR3nt: TGTGCCAGCAGCTTAGGTAGTAAGACCCAGTACTTC
abundance: NA
d_gene: NA
j_gene: TRBJ2-5
v_gene: TRBV11-3

CDR3aa: CASSPGTSYTGELFF
CDR3nt: TGTGCCAGTAGTCCCGGGACTAGCTACACCGGGGAGCTGTTTTTT
abundance: NA
d_gene: TRBD2
j_gene: TRBJ2-2
v_gene: TRBV19

CDR3aa: CASSPGGALNQPQHF
CDR3nt: TGTGCCAGCAGCCCCGGAGGGGCCCTCAATCAGCCCCAGCATTTT
abundance: medium-sized
d_gene: NA
j_gene: TRBJ1-5
v_gene: TRBV28